This TCR beta chain was found in a study of blood T cell repertoires in COVID-19. Data came from immunoSEQ multiplex PCR; TCRdb stores just in-frame clones and leaves some out. The data contain 270,000 or so clones, 85% of them singletons. Trimming took 3 bases from V and 8 from J; bases not matched to a gene: 9. Germline assignment: CDR1 MNHNS and CDR2 SASEGT. The CDR3 sequence is 18 residues long. The sequence was collected from a human donor in a cohort sampled during active COVID-19. Sequencing used peripheral blood. This chain joins TRBV6-1 and TRBJ2-2, with TRBD2 identical over 16 bases. As DNA, the CDR3 is TGTGCCAGCAGTGACCCGGGACTAGCGGGAGGGAGGTCGGGGGAGCTGTTTTTT. Translating it yields CASSDPGLAGGRSGELFF.